A selection of T cell receptor beta chains follows, all from one sample in a study of T cell changes during pregnancy in multiple sclerosis. Using immunoSEQ multiplex PCR, the repertoire was profiled, and TCRdb retains in-frame clones only, with some absent. The sample holds 80,000 to 100,000 clones, 93% seen once. The sequencing used peripheral blood, collected after pregnancy. The origin of the receptors is a female donor with multiple sclerosis, enrolled in a pregnancy study. The CDR3 runs from the conserved cysteine through the conserved F or W. A D gene is named only where the DNA matches it firmly. A clone size is listed for some rows: how often the clone was seen (once, few, many), or a class if it is expanded.

CDR3 DNA: TGTGCCAGTAGCACCGGGACAGGGCTCTCCTACGAGCAGTACTTC
CDR3 protein: CASSTGTGLSYEQYF
clone size: .
J gene: TRBJ2-7
V gene: TRBV19
D gene: TRBD1

CDR3 DNA: TGTGCCAGCAGCTTATTAGGAGTCAGAACTGAAGCTTTCTTT
CDR3 protein: CASSLLGVRTEAFF
clone size: few
J gene: TRBJ1-1
V gene: TRBV7-9
D gene: .

CDR3 DNA: TGTGCCAGTAGTTCCGGGACTAGCGGGATCTATGAGCAGTTCTTC
CDR3 protein: CASSSGTSGIYEQFF
clone size: .
J gene: TRBJ2-1
V gene: TRBV19
D gene: TRBD2

CDR3 DNA: TGTGCCAGCAGCACAGGGTACGATCGCGAGCAGTACTTC
CDR3 protein: CASSTGYDREQYF
clone size: .
J gene: TRBJ2-7
V gene: TRBV6-6
D gene: .

CDR3 DNA: TGCGCCAGCAGCCAAGAAGTGGCAGGGGATCTGATAGACACTGAAGCTTTCTTT
CDR3 protein: CASSQEVAGDLIDTEAFF
clone size: .
J gene: TRBJ1-1
V gene: TRBV4-1
D gene: .

CDR3 DNA: TGCGCCAGCAGCTTTGATGGCGGGAACACTGAAGCTTTCTTT
CDR3 protein: CASSFDGGNTEAFF
clone size: .
J gene: TRBJ1-1
V gene: TRBV5-1
D gene: .

CDR3 DNA: TGTGCCAGTAGGCCCGGCAGGGGGAACACTGAAGCTTTCTTT
CDR3 protein: CASRPGRGNTEAFF
clone size: .
J gene: TRBJ1-1
V gene: TRBV19
D gene: .

CDR3 DNA: TGTGCCACCAGCAGAGATACCGCAGGTCATCCAATCTATGGCTACACCTTC
CDR3 protein: CATSRDTAGHPIYGYTF
clone size: once
J gene: TRBJ1-2
V gene: TRBV15
D gene: .

CDR3 DNA: TGTGCCAGCAGCTTCGGGACAGGGAGCGAGCAGTACTTC
CDR3 protein: CASSFGTGSEQYF
clone size: .
J gene: TRBJ2-7
V gene: TRBV5-6
D gene: TRBD1

CDR3 DNA: TGTGCCACCAGGAGGAACACCGGGGAGCTGTTTTTT
CDR3 protein: CATRRNTGELFF
clone size: .
J gene: TRBJ2-2
V gene: TRBV15
D gene: .

CDR3 DNA: TGTGCCAGCTCACCACCGCAGGGGAAAAGCACAGATACGCAGTATTTT
CDR3 protein: CASSPPQGKSTDTQYF
clone size: .
J gene: TRBJ2-3
V gene: TRBV18
D gene: .

CDR3 DNA: TGTGCCAGCAGTTACTCCCAGGGAGGATTTGACGAGCAGTACTTC
CDR3 protein: CASSYSQGGFDEQYF
clone size: few
J gene: TRBJ2-7
V gene: TRBV6-5
D gene: .

CDR3 DNA: TGTGCCAGCAGCGTAGGCGCAGGGGGCGGCTATGGCTACACCTTC
CDR3 protein: CASSVGAGGGYGYTF
clone size: .
J gene: TRBJ1-2
V gene: TRBV9
D gene: TRBD1

CDR3 DNA: TGCGCCAGCAGCCGGCCGGGACAGGGGTCGTACACCGGGGAGCTGTTTTTT
CDR3 protein: CASSRPGQGSYTGELFF
clone size: .
J gene: TRBJ2-2
V gene: TRBV4-3
D gene: TRBD1

CDR3 DNA: TGTGCCAGCAGACAATTAGATACGCAGTATTTT
CDR3 protein: CASRQLDTQYF
clone size: .
J gene: TRBJ2-3
V gene: TRBV6-5
D gene: .

CDR3 DNA: TGTGCCAGCAGCGTAGCTACTGGACAGGGGACGTACTATGGCTACACCTTC
CDR3 protein: CASSVATGQGTYYGYTF
clone size: .
J gene: TRBJ1-2
V gene: TRBV9
D gene: TRBD1

CDR3 DNA: TGTGCCAGCAGCTTCCGCCCCGCCCGGCAGGGAATGAACACTGAAGCTTTCTTT
CDR3 protein: CASSFRPARQGMNTEAFF
clone size: .
J gene: TRBJ1-1
V gene: TRBV4-2
D gene: .

CDR3 DNA: TGCAGCGTTGGCATTGGGACTAGCGGTTATCCAGATACGCAGTATTTT
CDR3 protein: CSVGIGTSGYPDTQYF
clone size: .
J gene: TRBJ2-3
V gene: TRBV29-1
D gene: TRBD2

CDR3 DNA: TGTGCCACTGGGACTATAGTAGGTGAGCAGTTCTTC
CDR3 protein: CATGTIVGEQFF
clone size: .
J gene: TRBJ2-1
V gene: TRBV7-6
D gene: TRBD2